The subject of this entry is one TCR beta chain. This may be a read error: a much more frequent sequence differs by one nucleotide. This sample was included in a study of blood T cells in healthy people across ages. A second PCR, run for about 7 to 12 cycles, used a sample-barcoded 5' primer plus a J-beta primer mix. Every cDNA was tagged by a template-switch adaptor with 12 random nucleotides. TCRdb reprocessed the 5' RACE reads via MiXCR and lists one record per CDR3 protein. The profile covers about 1 million distinct CDR3 sequences, with 40% to 45% appearing a single time and approximately 17% taken by the ten largest. The germline V and J ends were trimmed by 7 bases and 7 bases, with 13 bases remaining between them. There are 12 residues in the CDR3. CDR1 is MGHDK, CDR2 SYGVNS, per germline.

Source material: blood. This receptor was obtained from a woman aged 55 to 70 in good health. The chain employs TRBV25-1 and TRBJ1-2; D gene ambiguous. CDR3 protein: CASNDGRFGYTF. CDR3 coding DNA: TGTGCCAGCAATGACGGACGGTTTGGCTACACCTTC.